This T cell receptor beta chain appears in the sequencing data of a study of T cells after yellow fever vaccination. Study-wide results and limits: Post-booster samples contained most primary-vaccination clones (about 96% CD4, approximately 88% CD8). Within FACS-sorted repertoires, abundant clonotypes contaminating from the bulk population could be present.

This clonotype was detected many times. Its matching antigen is unknown. TCRdb itself ran the 5' RACE reads through MiXCR, one entry per CDR3 protein. The sample holds 500,000 to 650,000 distinct CDR3 sequences, around an eighth seen once. The J segment lost 4 bases and the V segment lost 2 bases, leaving 6 bases of the junction unmatched. The CDR3 loop spans 15 amino acids. CDR1 and CDR2 from the germline V gene are SGHRS and YFSETQ. The V gene is TRBV5-1, the J gene TRBJ2-1; TRBD2 matches 7 bases. This specimen consisted of PBMCs, obtained on the day of the yellow fever booster vaccination. The sequence derives from a man between 25 and 39 years old who received the YFV17D yellow fever vaccine. CDR3 sequence reads: CASSFEGGPYNEQFF. The CDR3 DNA reads TGCGCCAGCAGCTTTGAGGGAGGGCCATACAATGAGCAGTTCTTC.